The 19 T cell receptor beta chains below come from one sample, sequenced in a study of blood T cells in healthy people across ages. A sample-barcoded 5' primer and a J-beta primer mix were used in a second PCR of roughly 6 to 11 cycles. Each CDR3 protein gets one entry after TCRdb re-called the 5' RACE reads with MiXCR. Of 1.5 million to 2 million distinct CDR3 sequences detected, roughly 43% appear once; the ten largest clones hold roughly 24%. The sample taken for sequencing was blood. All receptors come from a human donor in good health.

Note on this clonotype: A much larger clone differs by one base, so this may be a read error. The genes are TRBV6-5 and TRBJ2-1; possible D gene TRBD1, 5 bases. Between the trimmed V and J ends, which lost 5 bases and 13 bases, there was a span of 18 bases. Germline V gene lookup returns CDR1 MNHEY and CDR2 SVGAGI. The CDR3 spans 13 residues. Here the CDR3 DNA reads TGTGCCAGCAGTGCCGGCAGGGCTAACATTCAGTTCTTC. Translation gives CASSAGRANIQFF.

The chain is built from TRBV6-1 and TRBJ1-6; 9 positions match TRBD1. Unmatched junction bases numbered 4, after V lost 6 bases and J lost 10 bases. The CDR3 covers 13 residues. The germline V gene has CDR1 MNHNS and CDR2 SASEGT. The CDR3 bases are TGTGCCAGCAGAGGGACAGGGCCCTCACCCCTCCACTTT. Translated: CASRGTGPSPLHF.

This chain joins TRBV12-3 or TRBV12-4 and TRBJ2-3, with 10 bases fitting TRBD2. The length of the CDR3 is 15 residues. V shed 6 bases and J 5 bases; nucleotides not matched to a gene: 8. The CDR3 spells CASRRSGGAIDTQYF. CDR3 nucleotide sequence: TGTGCCAGCAGGCGAAGCGGGGGGGCCATAGATACGCAGTATTTT.

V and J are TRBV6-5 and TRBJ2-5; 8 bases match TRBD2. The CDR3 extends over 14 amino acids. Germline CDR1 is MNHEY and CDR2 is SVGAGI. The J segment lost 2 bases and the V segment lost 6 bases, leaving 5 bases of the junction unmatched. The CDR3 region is CASRGAGGQETQYF. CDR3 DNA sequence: TGTGCCAGCAGGGGGGCGGGGGGACAAGAGACCCAGTACTTC.

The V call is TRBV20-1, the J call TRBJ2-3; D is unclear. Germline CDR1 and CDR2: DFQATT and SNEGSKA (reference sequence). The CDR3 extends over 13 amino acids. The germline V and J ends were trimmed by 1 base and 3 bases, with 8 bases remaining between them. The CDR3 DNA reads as TGCAGTGCTAGAGTCGGAAAGACAGATACGCAGTATTTT. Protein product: CSARVGKTDTQYF.

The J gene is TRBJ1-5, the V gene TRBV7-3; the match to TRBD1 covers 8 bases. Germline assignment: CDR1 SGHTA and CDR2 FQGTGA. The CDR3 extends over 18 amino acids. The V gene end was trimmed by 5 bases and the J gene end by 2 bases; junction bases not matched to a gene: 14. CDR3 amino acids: CASSRGMDREECNQPQHF. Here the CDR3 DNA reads TGTGCCAGCAGCCGCGGAATGGACAGGGAGGAATGCAATCAGCCCCAGCATTTT.

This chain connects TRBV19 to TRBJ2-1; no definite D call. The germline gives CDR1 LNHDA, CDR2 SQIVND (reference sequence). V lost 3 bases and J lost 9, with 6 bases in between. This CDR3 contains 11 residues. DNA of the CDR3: TGTGCCAGTAGTATTTGGGGTGAGCAGTTCTTC. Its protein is CASSIWGEQFF.

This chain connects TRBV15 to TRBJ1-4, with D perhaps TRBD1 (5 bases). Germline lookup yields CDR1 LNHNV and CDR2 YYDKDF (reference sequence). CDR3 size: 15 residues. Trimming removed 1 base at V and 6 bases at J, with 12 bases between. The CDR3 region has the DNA TGTGCCACCAGCAGAGCCGAGACAGTCCATGAAAAACTGTTTTTT. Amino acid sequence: CATSRAETVHEKLFF.

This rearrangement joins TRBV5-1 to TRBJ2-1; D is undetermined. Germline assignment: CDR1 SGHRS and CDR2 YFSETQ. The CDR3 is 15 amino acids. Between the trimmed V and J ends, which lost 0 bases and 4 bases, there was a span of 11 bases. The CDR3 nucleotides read TGCGCCAGCAGCTTGGATTCAGAGGCTTACAATGAGCAGTTCTTC. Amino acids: CASSLDSEAYNEQFF.

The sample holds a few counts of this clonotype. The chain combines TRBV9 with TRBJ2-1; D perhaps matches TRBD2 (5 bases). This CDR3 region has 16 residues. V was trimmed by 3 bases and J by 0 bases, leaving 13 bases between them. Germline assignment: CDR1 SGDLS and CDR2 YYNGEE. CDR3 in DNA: TGTGCCAGCAGCGCCCGGGATCCGAGCTCCTACAATGAGCAGTTCTTC. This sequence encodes CASSARDPSSYNEQFF.

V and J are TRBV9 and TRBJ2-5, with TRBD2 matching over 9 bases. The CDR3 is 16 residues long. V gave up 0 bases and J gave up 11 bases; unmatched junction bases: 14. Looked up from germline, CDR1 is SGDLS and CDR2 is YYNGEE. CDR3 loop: CASSVEAGGHYNEQYF. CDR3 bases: TGTGCCAGCAGCGTAGAAGCGGGGGGCCATTACAATGAGCAGTACTTC.

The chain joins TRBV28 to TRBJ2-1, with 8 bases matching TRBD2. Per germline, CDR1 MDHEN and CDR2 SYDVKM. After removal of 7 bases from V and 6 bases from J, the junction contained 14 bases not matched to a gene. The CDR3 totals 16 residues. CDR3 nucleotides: TGTGCCAGCACCACCTTGGGAAGCGGGGGTTTCAATGAGCAGTTCTTC. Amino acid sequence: CASTTLGSGGFNEQFF.

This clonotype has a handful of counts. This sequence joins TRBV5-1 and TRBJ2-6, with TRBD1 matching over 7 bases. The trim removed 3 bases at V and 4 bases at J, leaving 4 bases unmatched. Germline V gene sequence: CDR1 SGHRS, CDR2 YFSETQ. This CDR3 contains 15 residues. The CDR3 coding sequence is TGCGCCAGCAGCTCAAGGGGGCTCGGGGCCAACGTCCTGACTTTC. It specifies CASSSRGLGANVLTF.

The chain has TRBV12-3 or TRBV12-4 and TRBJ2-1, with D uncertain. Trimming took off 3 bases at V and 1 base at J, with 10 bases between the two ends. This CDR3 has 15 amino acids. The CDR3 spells CASSFTVPSYNEQFF. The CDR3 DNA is TGTGCCAGCAGTTTTACCGTCCCTTCCTACAATGAGCAGTTCTTC.

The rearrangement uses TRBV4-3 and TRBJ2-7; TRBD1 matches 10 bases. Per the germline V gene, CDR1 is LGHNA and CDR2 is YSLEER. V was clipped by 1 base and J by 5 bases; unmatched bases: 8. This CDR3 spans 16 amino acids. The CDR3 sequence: CASSQGGTGVAHEQYF. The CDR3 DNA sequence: TGCGCCAGCAGCCAAGGAGGGACAGGGGTAGCCCACGAGCAGTACTTC.

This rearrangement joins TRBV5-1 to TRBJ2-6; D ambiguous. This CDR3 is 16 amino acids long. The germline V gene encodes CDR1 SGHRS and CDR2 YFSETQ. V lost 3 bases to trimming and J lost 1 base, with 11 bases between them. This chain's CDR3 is CASSYEWGSGANVLTF. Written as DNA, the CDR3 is TGCGCCAGCAGCTATGAGTGGGGTTCTGGGGCCAACGTCCTGACTTTC.

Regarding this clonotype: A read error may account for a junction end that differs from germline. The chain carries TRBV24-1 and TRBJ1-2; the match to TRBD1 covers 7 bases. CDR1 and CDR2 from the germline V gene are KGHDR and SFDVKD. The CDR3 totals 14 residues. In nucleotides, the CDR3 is TGTGCCACTAGTGCCCCGGGACAGCCCGATGGCTACACCTTC. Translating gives CATSAPGQPDGYTF.

The CDR3 here is CASARGETQYF. The DNA for the CDR3 is TGTGCCAGCGCCAGGGGAGAGACCCAGTACTTC. V is TRBV6-2 or TRBV6-3 and J is TRBJ2-5; D is perhaps TRBD1 (6 bases). V lost 8 bases, J lost 4 bases, and 8 bases lay in between. Germline CDR1 reads MNHEY; CDR2 reads SVGEGT. CDR3 length equals 11 residues.

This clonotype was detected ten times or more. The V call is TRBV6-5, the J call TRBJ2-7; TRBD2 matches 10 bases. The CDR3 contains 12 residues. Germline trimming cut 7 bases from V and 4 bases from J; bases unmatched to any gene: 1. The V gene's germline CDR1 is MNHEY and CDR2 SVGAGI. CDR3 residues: CASKTSGYEQYF. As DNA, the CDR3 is TGTGCCAGCAAGACTAGCGGGTACGAGCAGTACTTC.